The entry that follows covers one T cell receptor beta chain sequence. The data are from a study of blood T cell repertoires in COVID-19. Study-wide context: From T cells, B-cell-depleted T cells, or PBMCs came the material, which was cDNA or gDNA.

The CDR3 loop spans 15 amino acids. In germline, CDR1 is MNHEY, CDR2 SVGAGI. With 9 bases removed from V and 4 bases from J, the gap between germline ends came to 21 bases. The table came from immunoSEQ multiplex PCR; TCRdb's copy has only in-frame clones and leaves some out. The sample lists 150,000 to 200,000 clones, 80% to 90% occurring once. Cohort assignment relied on participant-reported clinical history. The sequenced sample was PBMCs or T cells enriched from blood (not recorded which). The chain links TRBV6-5 to TRBJ1-2; perhaps TRBD1 as D (5 bases). The clonotype was recovered from a young woman who had recovered from COVID-19. The CDR3 reads CASVRGGGMAYGYTF. The CDR3 coding sequence is TGTGCCAGTGTTAGGGGAGGCGGTATGGCCTATGGCTACACCTTC.